This T cell receptor beta chain was sequenced during a study of T-cell reconstitution after alpha-beta-depleted transplantation in children. Study-wide results and caveats: By about two months after transplant, alpha-beta T cells reportedly arose from several hundred graft clones that had expanded. Newly generated T cells supplied most T-cell counts and diversity one year post-transplant. Surviving recipient T cells and intrathymic progenitors accounted for some patients' high TCRbeta diversity at day 60.

Regarding this clonotype: Its antigen is as yet unknown.

Preparing the TCRbeta library involved the use of unique molecular identifiers. TCRdb re-called the PCR reads through MiXCR, storing one row per CDR3 protein. This sample has just over 200,000 distinct CDR3 sequences, with approximately 8.4% found just once. Germline CDR1 LNHNV, CDR2 YYDKDF (reference sequence). CDR3 length equals 13 residues. V lost 5 bases to trimming and J lost 7 bases, with 14 bases between them. Here the sequenced sample was PBMCs, mostly from graft donor cells, taken 360 days after TCRalphabeta/CD19-depleted stem cell transplant. V usage is TRBV15 and J usage is TRBJ2-5; D not resolved. The TCR sequence derives from a male patient between 2 and 10 years old who had a stem cell transplant for acute myeloid leukemia, so the T cells may come from the graft donor. The CDR3 DNA follows: TGTGCCACCAGCGCAAGGGTATGGGGGACCCAGTACTTC. Translating gives CATSARVWGTQYF.